This note documents a single T cell receptor (beta chain) sequence. The antigen remains undetermined. Repertoires were generated with immunoSEQ multiplex PCR, while TCRdb's copy carries only in-frame clones and drops some. The table lists 15,000 or so clones, about four fifths of them singletons. The CDR3 has 14 amino acids. V lost 3 bases to trimming and J lost 2 bases, with 10 bases between them. The germline V gene encodes CDR1 SGHTA and CDR2 FQGNSA. These data originate in a study of immune evolution from preneoplasia to lung adenocarcinoma. General study points: Top clone share appeared to fall from AAH through AIS, MIA, adenocarcinoma.

Material: FFPE minimally invasive lung adenocarcinoma tissue. This chain links TRBV7-2 with TRBJ1-1; weak D call: TRBD1 (5 bases). This clonotype was sampled from a person aged 55 to 79 with lung adenocarcinoma. CDR3 region: CASSLWQGNTEAFF. The CDR3 nucleotides are TGTGCCAGCAGCTTGTGGCAGGGAAACACTGAAGCTTTCTTT.